This T cell receptor beta chain was recorded in a study of T cell responses to AZD1222 COVID-19 vaccine. Study-wide findings and caveats: When two AZD1222 doses had been given, Spike-specific TCR breadth and depth rose. In a largely white British group with more females than males, clonal diversity was possibly underestimated. Repertoires were collected only later (after the peak T cell response had occurred). Baseline serology detected seropositivity in only a handful of AZD1222 recipients.

In its sample, this clone was seen once. Its antigen is currently unknown. Generated by immunoSEQ multiplex PCR, the TCRdb table keeps only in-frame clones and is missing some. The table lists around 110,000 clones, around 92% of them singletons. V dropped 4 bases and J dropped 4; count of bases not matched to a gene: 10. The CDR3 length is 15 residues. The germline CDR1 and CDR2 sequences are SGHRS and YFSETQ. The chain combines TRBV5-1 with TRBJ1-1; TRBD1 matches 7 bases. This receptor was obtained from an adult who received the AZD1222 COVID-19 vaccine. The sequencing here drew on peripheral blood, taken 28 days after the second AZD1222 dose. The chain's CDR3 is CASSQKQGMGTEAFF. CDR3 in DNA: TGCGCCAGCAGCCAAAAACAGGGGATGGGCACTGAAGCTTTCTTT.